This T cell receptor beta chain derives from a study of OX40 agonist ivuxolimab in advanced cancers. At the level of the whole study: The costimulatory receptor OX40 (CD134) was targeted by ivuxolimab, a fully human IgG2 agonistic monoclonal antibody. The dose-escalation cohort was 82.7% male with a mean age of approximately 59 years, ranging from roughly 23 to 80. Patients were allowed to have had prior anti-PD-1, anti-PD-L1 or anti-CTLA-4 therapy, and 40% of the dose-escalation patients had been treated with checkpoint inhibitors. Intravenous ivuxolimab was administered to patients every 2 weeks at six dose levels: 0.01, 0.1, 0.3, 1.5, 3 and 10 mg/kg. The paper reports the monotherapy dose-escalation portion (N of about 50 patients) of the phase I ivuxolimab trial. The purpose of peripheral TCRbeta sequencing was to test whether ivuxolimab changed TCR sequence diversity and led to clonal T-cell expansion. Of the roughly 52 dose-escalation patients, hepatocellular carcinoma was present in about 20, melanoma in roughly 15, renal cell carcinoma in 9 and head and neck cancer in 9. Partial responses occurred in three dose-escalation patients, of whom one had hepatocellular carcinoma and two had cutaneous melanoma.

To note about this clone: Which antigen it targets is not known. It has no much larger one-base neighbor in the sample; base qualities were not kept.

Genomic DNA was isolated from the sorted cells so that the TCRbeta CDR3 region could be sequenced. The immunoSEQ Assay was used to sequence the TCRbeta CDR3 regions. TCRdb provides this immuneACCESS table in a form limited to in-frame rearrangements. Some clones are lacking; in checked studies, under half of them reflect an unresolved V gene, and why the rest are absent is not known. This sample has 95,000 to 100,000 clones in its table, and about 80% of those were observed once. About 1.5% of the sample goes to the ten largest clones. Patients with autoimmune disease history or receiving systemic immunosuppression were excluded from the trial. In every dose cohort, peripheral blood was drawn for TCR sequencing at baseline, cycle 4 day 1, and cycle 7 day 1. Samples were obtained from an open-label, multicenter, first-in-human phase I dose-escalation trial of ivuxolimab. The trial enrolled adults with locally advanced or metastatic head and neck squamous cell, hepatocellular, melanoma or renal cell carcinoma. Before TCR sequencing, CD4+ T cells and CD8+ T cells from peripheral blood were sorted into separate populations.

General study outcomes and caveats: Clonal expansion of both CD4+ and CD8+ blood T cells was observed from baseline to week 6 at doses 0.1 to 3.0 mg/kg. Which antigens the clonally expanded peripheral T cells were specific for was not determined. Low levels of normalized T-cell clonal expansion were also shown by some nonresponding patients. Partial responders in the 0.1-3.0 mg/kg groups had among the lowest normalized peripheral clonal expansion, especially among CD8+ T cells. After ivuxolimab, expanded clones were on average more numerous among CD8+ T cells than among CD4+ T cells.

This TCR derives from an adult with an advanced solid tumor such as melanoma, head and neck, liver or kidney cancer. Source: CD4+ or CD8+ T cells sorted from blood, taken in a trial of the OX40 agonist ivuxolimab.

The nucleotide sequence reads TGTGCCATCAGTGAGTCGATGGGCGGCTCTGGGGCCAACGTCCTGACTTTC. Protein translation: CAISESMGGSGANVLTF. The chain is assembled from TRBV10-3 and TRBJ2-6; the D gene is unclear. Taken from cysteine to phenylalanine, the CDR3 has 17 residues. Of all the DNA, just the CDR3 is kept, 51 bases in frame from base 1. CDR1 ENHRY and CDR2 SYGVKD were looked up in the germline V gene. The junction shows trimming of 0 bases on V and 0 bases on J, plus 9 bases between the germline ends.